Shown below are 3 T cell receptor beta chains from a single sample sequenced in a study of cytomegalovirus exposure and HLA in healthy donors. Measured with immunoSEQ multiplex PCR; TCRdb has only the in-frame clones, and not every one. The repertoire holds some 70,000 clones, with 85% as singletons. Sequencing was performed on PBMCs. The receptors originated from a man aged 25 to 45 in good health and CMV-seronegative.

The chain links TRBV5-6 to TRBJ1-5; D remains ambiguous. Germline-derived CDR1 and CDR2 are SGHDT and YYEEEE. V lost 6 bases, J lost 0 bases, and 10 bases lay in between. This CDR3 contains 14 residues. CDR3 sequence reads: CASTTWSSNQPQHF. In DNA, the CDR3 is TGTGCCAGCACCACGTGGAGTAGCAATCAGCCCCAGCATTTT.

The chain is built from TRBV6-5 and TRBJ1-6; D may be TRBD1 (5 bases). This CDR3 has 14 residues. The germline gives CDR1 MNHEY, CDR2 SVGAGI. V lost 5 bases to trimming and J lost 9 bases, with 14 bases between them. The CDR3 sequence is CASSRQGTGSPLHF. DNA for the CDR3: TGTGCCAGCAGTCGGCAGGGAACTGGTTCACCCCTCCACTTT.

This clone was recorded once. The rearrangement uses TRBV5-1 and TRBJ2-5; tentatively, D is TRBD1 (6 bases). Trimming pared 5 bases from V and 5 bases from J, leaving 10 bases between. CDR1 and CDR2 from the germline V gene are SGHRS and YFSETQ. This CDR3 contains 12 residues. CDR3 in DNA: TGCGCCAGCAGTTCTCAGGGGGAGACCCAGTACTTC. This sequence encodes CASSSQGETQYF.